This T cell receptor (beta chain) was documented in a study of shared clonotypes between healthy human individuals. Study details: There were three CD4 naive, three CD4 memory, two CD8 naive and one CD8 memory plates per donor.

The germline gives CDR1 LGHNA, CDR2 YNFKEQ. With 0 bases removed from V and 11 bases from J, the gap between germline ends came to 13 bases. The CDR3 is made up of 13 amino acids. For every subset, genomic DNA was evenly distributed across several immunoSEQ plates. Profiled with immunoSEQ multiplex PCR; TCRdb holds only in-frame clones, not every one. The repertoire holds 180,000 or so clones, with roughly 93% as singletons. Naive CD45RA+ and memory CD45RA-negative subsets were split from CD4+ cells. The sequence was collected from a woman in her 30s in good health. The chain has TRBV4-2 and TRBJ1-1; D is unclear. The sequencing input was naive CD4+ T cells sorted from blood. This sample's subset: CD45RA+ positively selected. CDR3 sequence: CASSQEVGSNAFF. In nucleotides, the CDR3 is TGTGCCAGCAGCCAAGAGGTCGGCAGTAACGCTTTCTTT.